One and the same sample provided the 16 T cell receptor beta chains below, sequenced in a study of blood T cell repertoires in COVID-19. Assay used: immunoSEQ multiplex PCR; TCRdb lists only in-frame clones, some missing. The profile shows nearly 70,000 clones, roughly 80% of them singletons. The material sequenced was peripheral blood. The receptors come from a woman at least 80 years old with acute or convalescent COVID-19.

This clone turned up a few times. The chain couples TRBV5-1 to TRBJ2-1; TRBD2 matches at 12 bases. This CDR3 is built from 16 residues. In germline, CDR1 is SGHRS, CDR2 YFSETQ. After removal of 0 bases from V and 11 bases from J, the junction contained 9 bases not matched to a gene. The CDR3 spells CASSLEGLAGGQQQFF. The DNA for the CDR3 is TGCGCCAGCAGCTTGGAGGGGCTAGCGGGGGGGCAACAGCAGTTCTTC.

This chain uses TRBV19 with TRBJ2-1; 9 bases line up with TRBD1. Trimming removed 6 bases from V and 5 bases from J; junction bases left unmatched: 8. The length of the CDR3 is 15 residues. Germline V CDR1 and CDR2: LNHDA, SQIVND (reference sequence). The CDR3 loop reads CASRLWTGENNEQFF. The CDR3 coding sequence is TGTGCCAGTAGACTTTGGACAGGGGAAAACAATGAGCAGTTCTTC.

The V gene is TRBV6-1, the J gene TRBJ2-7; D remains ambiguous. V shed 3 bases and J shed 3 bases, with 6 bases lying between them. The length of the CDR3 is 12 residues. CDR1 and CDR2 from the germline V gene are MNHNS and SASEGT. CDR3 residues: CASSEWLYEQYF. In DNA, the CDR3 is TGTGCCAGCAGTGAGTGGCTCTACGAGCAGTACTTC.

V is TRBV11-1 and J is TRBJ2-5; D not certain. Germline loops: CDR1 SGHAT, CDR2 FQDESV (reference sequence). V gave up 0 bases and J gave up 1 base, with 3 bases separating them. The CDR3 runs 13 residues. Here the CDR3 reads CASSLARQETQYF. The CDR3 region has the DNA TGTGCCAGCAGCTTAGCGCGCCAAGAGACCCAGTACTTC.

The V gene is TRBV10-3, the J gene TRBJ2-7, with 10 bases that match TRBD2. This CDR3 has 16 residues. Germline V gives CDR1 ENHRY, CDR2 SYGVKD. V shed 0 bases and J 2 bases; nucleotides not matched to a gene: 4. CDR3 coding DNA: TGTGCCATCAGTGAGTCACCTAGCGGGGGCACCTACGAGCAGTACTTC. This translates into CAISESPSGGTYEQYF.

This chain's CDR3 is CASSDSGGGGEAFF. The CDR3 nucleotides are TGTGCCAGCAGTGACTCAGGGGGGGGCGGTGAAGCTTTCTTT. V usage is TRBV6-4 and J usage is TRBJ1-1; tentative D call: TRBD1 (6 bases). The CDR3 runs to 14 residues. The V and J ends lost 0 bases and 7 bases respectively, with 12 bases between them. Germline V gene data show CDR1 as MRHNA and CDR2 as SNTAGT.

CDR3 DNA: TGTGCCAGCAGTGATCCAGGGGCTAAGACAAACACTGAAGCTTTCTTT. Translating gives CASSDPGAKTNTEAFF. The gene calls are TRBV6-1 and TRBJ1-1; possibly TRBD1 for D (6 bases). V lost 3 bases and J 2 bases, leaving 16 bases between the germline ends. The CDR3 consists of 16 residues. Germline V gene lookup returns CDR1 MNHNS and CDR2 SASEGT.

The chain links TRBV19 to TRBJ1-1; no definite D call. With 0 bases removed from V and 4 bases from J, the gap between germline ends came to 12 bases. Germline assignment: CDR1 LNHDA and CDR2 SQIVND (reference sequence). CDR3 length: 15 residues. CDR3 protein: CASSIEKGAGTEAFF. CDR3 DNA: TGTGCCAGTAGTATAGAAAAGGGAGCGGGCACTGAAGCTTTCTTT.

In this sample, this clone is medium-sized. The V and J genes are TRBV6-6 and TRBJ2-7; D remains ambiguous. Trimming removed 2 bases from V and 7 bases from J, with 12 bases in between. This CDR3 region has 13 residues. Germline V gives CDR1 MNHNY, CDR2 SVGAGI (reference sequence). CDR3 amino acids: CASSYVGPREQYF. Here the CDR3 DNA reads TGTGCCAGCAGTTACGTCGGCCCGCGGGAGCAGTACTTC.

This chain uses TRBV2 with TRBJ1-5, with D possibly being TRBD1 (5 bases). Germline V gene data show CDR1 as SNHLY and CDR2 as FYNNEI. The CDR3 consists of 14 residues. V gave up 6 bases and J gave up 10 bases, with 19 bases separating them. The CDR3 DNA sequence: TGTGCCAGCAGCGTCGGGGGAACCGTTATACCCCAGCATTTT. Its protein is CASSVGGTVIPQHF.

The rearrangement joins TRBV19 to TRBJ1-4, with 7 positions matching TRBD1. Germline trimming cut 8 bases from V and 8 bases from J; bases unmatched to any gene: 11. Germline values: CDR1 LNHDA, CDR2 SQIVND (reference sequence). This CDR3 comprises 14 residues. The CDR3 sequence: CASSLFRGTEKLFF. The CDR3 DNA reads TGTGCCAGTTCTCTATTCAGGGGGACCGAAAAACTGTTTTTT.

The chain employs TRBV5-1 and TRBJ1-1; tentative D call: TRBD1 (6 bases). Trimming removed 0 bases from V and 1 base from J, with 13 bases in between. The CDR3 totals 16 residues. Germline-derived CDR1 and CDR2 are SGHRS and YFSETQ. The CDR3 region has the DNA TGCGCCAGCAGCTTGGCGGGAGGGGGGAGGAACACTGAAGCTTTCTTT. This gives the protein CASSLAGGGRNTEAFF.

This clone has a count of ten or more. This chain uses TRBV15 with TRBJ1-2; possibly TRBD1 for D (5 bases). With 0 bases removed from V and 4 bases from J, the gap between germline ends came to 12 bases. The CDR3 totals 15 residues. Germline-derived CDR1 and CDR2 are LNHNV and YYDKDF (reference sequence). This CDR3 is CATSREAGIGYGYTF. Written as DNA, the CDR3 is TGTGCCACCAGCAGAGAAGCAGGGATCGGCTATGGCTACACCTTC.

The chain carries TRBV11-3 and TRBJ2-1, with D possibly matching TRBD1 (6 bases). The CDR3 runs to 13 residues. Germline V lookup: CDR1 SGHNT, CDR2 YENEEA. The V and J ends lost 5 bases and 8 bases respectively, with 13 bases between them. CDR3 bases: TGTGCCAGCAGCCTCCAGGGGATCTATGAGCAGTTCTTC. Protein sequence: CASSLQGIYEQFF.

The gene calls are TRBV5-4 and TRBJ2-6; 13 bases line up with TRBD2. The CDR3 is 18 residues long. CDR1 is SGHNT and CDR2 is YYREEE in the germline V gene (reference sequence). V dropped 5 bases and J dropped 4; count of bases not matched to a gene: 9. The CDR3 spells CASRPTSGGAPGANVLTF. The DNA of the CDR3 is TGTGCCAGCAGACCTACTAGCGGGGGGGCCCCCGGGGCCAACGTCCTGACTTTC.

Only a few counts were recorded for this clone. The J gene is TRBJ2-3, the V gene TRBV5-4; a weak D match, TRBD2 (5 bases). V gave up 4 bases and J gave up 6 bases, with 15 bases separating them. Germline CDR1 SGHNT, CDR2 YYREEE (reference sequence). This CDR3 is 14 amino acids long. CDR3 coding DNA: TGTGCCAGCAGCCCGGACGGACTTCCTGATACGCAGTATTTT. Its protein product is CASSPDGLPDTQYF.